This T cell receptor beta chain stems from a study of sequential checkpoint blockade in melanoma. Treatment noted: randomized to nivolumab then ipilimumab (arm A) or the reverse (arm B). TCRdb keeps only in-frame clones here, not all; method: immunoSEQ multiplex PCR. The sample lists 31,000 or so clones; around 88% were seen once. This clone was detected once. Germline V gene sequence: CDR1 SEHNR, CDR2 FQNEAQ (reference sequence). V lost 5 bases and J lost 8, with 12 bases in between. The CDR3 has 12 amino acids. Sequencing was performed on CD8+ T cells sorted from blood (inferred from file names), taken from a patient given nivolumab and ipilimumab in sequence. The origin of this receptor is a human donor with melanoma. The V and J genes are TRBV7-9 and TRBJ1-2; tentatively, D is TRBD1 (5 bases). CDR3 loop: CASSGGTYGYTF. As DNA, the CDR3 is TGTGCCAGCAGCGGGGGGACCTACGGCTACACCTTC.